The 20 T cell receptor beta chains given below trace back to one sample, sequenced in a study of control samples from healthy donors and cancer patients. Using immunoSEQ multiplex PCR, the repertoire was profiled, and TCRdb retains in-frame clones only, with some absent. The data show roughly 200,000 clones, just under 95% seen once. The material sequenced was blood. These receptor sequences come from a man aged 45 to 65 in good health.

The chain employs TRBV19 and TRBJ1-2; D is uncertain. Trimming pared 10 bases from V and 3 bases from J, leaving 18 bases between. Germline loops: CDR1 LNHDA, CDR2 SQIVND (reference sequence). The CDR3 contains 14 residues. The CDR3 protein is CATTPRGRDYGYTF. The CDR3 DNA reads TGTGCCACCACCCCTCGGGGAAGGGACTATGGCTACACCTTC.

The genes are TRBV5-1 and TRBJ2-3; 9 bases match TRBD2. V dropped 4 bases and J dropped 2; count of bases not matched to a gene: 8. Germline CDR1 is SGHRS and CDR2 is YFSETQ. The CDR3 length is 16 residues. The CDR3 sequence is CASSLGMGLATDTQYF. The DNA of the CDR3 is TGCGCCAGCAGCCTGGGTATGGGACTAGCCACAGATACGCAGTATTTT.

This clone was counted between two and nine times. The chain joins TRBV3-1 (or the pseudogene TRBV3-2) to TRBJ2-2, with 11 bases identical to TRBD2. CDR1 and CDR2 (germline): LGHDT, YNNKEL (reference sequence). This CDR3 has 16 residues. Trimming at V came to 5 bases and at J to 4 bases, leaving 6 bases not matched to a gene. CDR3 sequence: CASSYRLAGSTGELFF. CDR3 in DNA: TGTGCCAGCAGCTACCGACTAGCGGGGAGCACCGGGGAGCTGTTTTTT.

This chain uses TRBV12-3 or TRBV12-4 with TRBJ1-3; D perhaps matches TRBD1 (6 bases). The V gene lost 6 bases and the J gene lost 4 bases, with 10 bases spanning the gap. The length of the CDR3 is 13 residues. CDR3 coding DNA: TGTGCCAGCAGGCGGGACAACGGAAACACCATATATTTT. This translates into CASRRDNGNTIYF.

The chain joins TRBV15 to TRBJ1-4, with D maybe TRBD1 (6 bases). The CDR3 has 14 residues. The germline CDR1 and CDR2 sequences are LNHNV and YYDKDF (reference sequence). V gave up 6 bases and J gave up 8 bases, with 16 bases separating them. The CDR3 reads CATSAQGEGEKLFF. For the CDR3, the DNA is TGTGCCACCAGTGCACAGGGTGAGGGCGAAAAACTGTTTTTT.

The rearrangement uses TRBV18 and TRBJ2-3; no firm D call. CDR1 KGHSH and CDR2 LQKENI come from the germline V gene. This CDR3 is built from 14 residues. V gave up 2 bases and J gave up 4 bases, with 10 bases separating them. The CDR3 sequence is CASSPELGADTQYF. The CDR3 nucleotides read TGTGCCAGCTCACCAGAGCTGGGCGCAGATACGCAGTATTTT.

About this clone itself: Other DNA sequences within the sample encode an identical CDR3. CDR3 in amino acids: CSVERGSGNTIYF. The CDR3 coding sequence is TGCAGCGTTGAAAGGGGGTCAGGAAACACCATATATTTT. This chain joins TRBV29-1 and TRBJ1-3; D may be TRBD1 (6 bases). V lost 2 bases and J 4 bases, leaving 9 bases between the germline ends. In germline, CDR1 is SQVTM, CDR2 ANQGSEA. The CDR3 spans 13 residues.

J is TRBJ1-2 and V is TRBV19; 9 bases map to TRBD1. V shed 7 bases and J 4 bases; nucleotides not matched to a gene: 4. Germline V gene sequence: CDR1 LNHDA, CDR2 SQIVND (reference sequence). This CDR3 has 13 amino acids. CDR3 sequence: CASTGTGSYGYTF. CDR3 bases: TGTGCCAGTACCGGGACAGGGTCCTATGGCTACACCTTC.

J is TRBJ1-1 and V is TRBV5-6, with D uncertain. CDR3 size: 13 residues. Deletions cut 4 bases from V and 11 bases from J, with 18 bases between. Germline V lookup: CDR1 SGHDT, CDR2 YYEEEE. In DNA, the CDR3 is TGTGCCAGCAGCCGAGAAAGGACGTCCAGGGCTTTCTTT. Protein: CASSRERTSRAFF.

The sample holds one count of this clone. The chain couples TRBV11-2 to TRBJ2-1; 13 bases agree with TRBD2. Trimming removed 3 bases from V and 9 bases from J; junction bases left unmatched: 2. The germline CDR1 and CDR2 sequences are SGHAT and FQNNGV. The CDR3 has 14 amino acids. Here the CDR3 DNA reads TGTGCCAGCAGCTTTCGGACTAGCGGGGGTGAGCAGTTCTTC. Its translation: CASSFRTSGGEQFF.

This chain links TRBV6-6 with TRBJ2-7, with D uncertain. CDR3 size: 13 residues. Germline V gene lookup returns CDR1 MNHNY and CDR2 SVGAGI (reference sequence). V was cut by 3 bases and J by 5 bases, with 11 bases left in between. This CDR3 is CASSYERVNEQYF. CDR3 in DNA: TGTGCCAGCAGTTATGAGAGAGTTAACGAGCAGTACTTC.

The chain combines TRBV7-3 with TRBJ2-2; a weak D match, TRBD2 (6 bases). The V end lost 5 bases, the J end lost 6 bases, and 19 bases lay between the germline ends. The CDR3 totals 16 residues. Germline V gives CDR1 SGHTA, CDR2 FQGTGA. The CDR3 loop reads CASSPHTGDVPGELFF. The CDR3 DNA is TGTGCCAGCAGCCCACACACGGGGGACGTCCCCGGGGAGCTGTTTTTT.

The chain is built from TRBV28 and TRBJ2-5; 8 nucleotides align to TRBD1. With 6 bases clipped from V and 4 bases from J, the junction kept 7 bases outside the gene matches. The CDR3 runs 14 residues. The V gene's germline CDR1 is MDHEN and CDR2 SYDVKM. The CDR3 protein is CASSQDRGVETQYF. In DNA form, the CDR3 reads TGTGCCAGCAGCCAAGACAGGGGAGTAGAGACCCAGTACTTC.

V gene TRBV12-5 combines with J gene TRBJ2-1; TRBD1 aligns across 8 bases. With 0 bases clipped from V and 1 base from J, the junction kept 5 bases outside the gene matches. Germline assignment: CDR1 LGHNT and CDR2 FRNRAP. The CDR3 length is 17 residues. The CDR3 loop reads CASGLVRTGGSYNEQFF. CDR3 DNA: TGTGCTAGTGGTTTGGTCCGAACAGGGGGGTCCTACAATGAGCAGTTCTTC.

Worth noting for this clone: A read error may account for a junction end that differs from germline. The chain joins TRBV27 to TRBJ2-7, with D possibly TRBD1 on 6 matching bases. Germline CDR1 reads MNHEY; CDR2 reads SMNVEV (reference sequence). This CDR3 contains 14 residues. CDR3 in DNA: TGTGCCAGCAGTATATCGGGACAAGCCTACGAGCAGTACTTC. It codes for CASSISGQAYEQYF.

The chain recombines TRBV6-6 with TRBJ1-4, with a possible D match to TRBD1 (6 bases). Germline CDR1 reads MNHNY; CDR2 reads SVGAGI (reference sequence). V lost 2 bases and J lost 3, with 13 bases in between. The CDR3 totals 16 residues. The CDR3 loop reads CASSYARTDSNEKLFF. The CDR3 DNA follows: TGTGCCAGCAGTTACGCACGGACAGATTCTAATGAAAAACTGTTTTTT.

V is TRBV10-2 and J is TRBJ1-2; 9 nucleotides match TRBD1. Germline values: CDR1 WSHSY, CDR2 SAAADI. The CDR3 has 16 amino acids. Trimming removed 5 bases from V and 3 bases from J; junction bases left unmatched: 10. CDR3 sequence: CASSPWDRALDYGYTF. The DNA of the CDR3 is TGCGCCAGCAGTCCCTGGGACAGGGCGCTCGACTATGGCTACACCTTC.

This rearrangement joins TRBV2 to TRBJ1-5; TRBD1 matches at 7 bases. V shed 7 bases and J 5 bases; nucleotides not matched to a gene: 8. This CDR3 spans 14 amino acids. Looked up from germline, CDR1 is SNHLY and CDR2 is FYNNEI. DNA for the CDR3: TGTGCCAGCACGAAGAACAGGGGAGATCAGCCCCAGCATTTT. This codes for CASTKNRGDQPQHF.

The rearrangement links TRBV6-5 to TRBJ1-1, with a weak D call TRBD1 (6 bases). CDR1 is MNHEY, CDR2 SVGAGI, per germline. V lost 0 bases, J lost 5 bases, and 10 bases lay in between. There are 14 residues in the CDR3. The CDR3 reads CASSYSGGGTEAFF. The CDR3 DNA reads TGTGCCAGCAGTTACTCGGGGGGCGGGACTGAAGCTTTCTTT.

The V call is TRBV6-6, the J call TRBJ1-3; D ambiguous. CDR3 size: 12 residues. Germline values: CDR1 MNHNY, CDR2 SVGAGI (reference sequence). The ends were cut back, 8 bases at V and 3 bases at J, with 8 bases in the middle. The CDR3 protein is CASGRLGNTIYF. CDR3 DNA: TGTGCCAGCGGGCGACTTGGAAACACCATATATTTT.